The rows below give T cell receptor beta chains drawn from one sample of a study of CD8+ T cells in alopecia areata. Only in-frame clones appear in the TCRdb table, and some are missing; sequencing was by immunoSEQ multiplex PCR. Among approximately 140,000 clones listed, roughly 82% were seen once. This specimen consisted of CD8+ T cells sorted from blood, obtained at week 4, from a patient treated with tofacitinib. The source is a human donor with alopecia areata. The CDR3 runs from the conserved cysteine through the conserved F or W. Fields, in order: D gene, J gene, clone size, V gene, CDR3 DNA, CDR3 protein. A D gene is named only where the DNA matches it firmly. Expanded clones get a size class; other rows say once, few or many, or leave the size out.

d_gene: TRBD1; j_gene: TRBJ1-1; abundance: .; v_gene: TRBV7-9; CDR3nt: TGTGCCAGCAGCTCCCCTGGACAGGGGCTGAACACTGAAGCTTTCTTT; CDR3aa: CASSSPGQGLNTEAFF
d_gene: .; j_gene: TRBJ1-2; abundance: .; v_gene: TRBV4-2; CDR3nt: TGTGCCAGCAGCCAAGATCTAAGGGGTACTAACTATGGCTACACCTTC; CDR3aa: CASSQDLRGTNYGYTF
d_gene: .; j_gene: TRBJ1-1; abundance: .; v_gene: TRBV27; CDR3nt: TGTGCCAGCAGTTTATACGGGGCGTTGAACACTGAAGCTTTCTTT; CDR3aa: CASSLYGALNTEAFF
d_gene: .; j_gene: TRBJ1-1; abundance: .; v_gene: TRBV6-5; CDR3nt: TGTGCCAGCAGTTCCCTTAGGGGGGAAAACACTGAAGCTTTCTTT; CDR3aa: CASSSLRGENTEAFF
d_gene: TRBD1; j_gene: TRBJ2-6; abundance: .; v_gene: TRBV4-2; CDR3nt: TGTGCCAGCAGCCAGCAAATCTCCGGGACAGGGACTGGGGCCAACGTCCTGACTTTC; CDR3aa: CASSQQISGTGTGANVLTF
d_gene: .; j_gene: TRBJ1-1; abundance: .; v_gene: TRBV7-2; CDR3nt: TGTGCCAGCAGCTTAGCTCCACTCAGCTCGGAAACTGAAGCTTTCTTT; CDR3aa: CASSLAPLSSETEAFF
d_gene: TRBD1; j_gene: TRBJ2-7; abundance: .; v_gene: TRBV6-5; CDR3nt: TGTGCCAGCAGTTACGGAGGACAGGTGGGCTACGAGCAGTACTTC; CDR3aa: CASSYGGQVGYEQYF
d_gene: .; j_gene: TRBJ2-2; abundance: once; v_gene: TRBV29-1; CDR3nt: TGCAGCGTGCTTGACAGGACCGGGGAGCTGTTTTTT; CDR3aa: CSVLDRTGELFF
d_gene: .; j_gene: TRBJ2-5; abundance: .; v_gene: TRBV7-9; CDR3nt: TGTGCCAGCAGCCCACCGGAGCGTATATTGCAAGAGACCCAGTACTTC; CDR3aa: CASSPPERILQETQYF
d_gene: .; j_gene: TRBJ2-7; abundance: .; v_gene: TRBV29-1; CDR3nt: TGCAGCGTTGTTCTGCGGGGACATTCCTACGAGCAGTACTTC; CDR3aa: CSVVLRGHSYEQYF
d_gene: .; j_gene: TRBJ2-2; abundance: .; v_gene: TRBV6-4; CDR3nt: TGTGCCAGCAGTGCCGGCGGGGAGCTGTTTTTT; CDR3aa: CASSAGGELFF
d_gene: .; j_gene: TRBJ2-1; abundance: once; v_gene: TRBV29-1; CDR3nt: TGCAGCGTCGCTCCGCACCTCGGGACTTCCAATGAGCAGTTCTTC; CDR3aa: CSVAPHLGTSNEQFF
d_gene: .; j_gene: TRBJ2-7; abundance: .; v_gene: TRBV5-1; CDR3nt: TGCGCCAGCAGCTTGGGGACAGCTTACTACGAGCAGTACTTC; CDR3aa: CASSLGTAYYEQYF
d_gene: TRBD2; j_gene: TRBJ2-5; abundance: .; v_gene: TRBV6-1; CDR3nt: TGTGCCAGCAGGCAGCGGGGAGGAGAGACCCAGTACTTC; CDR3aa: CASRQRGGETQYF
d_gene: .; j_gene: TRBJ2-5; abundance: .; v_gene: TRBV13; CDR3nt: TGTGCCAGCAGCTTACGTGGGGTTGAGACCCAGTACTTC; CDR3aa: CASSLRGVETQYF
d_gene: .; j_gene: TRBJ2-1; abundance: .; v_gene: TRBV7-2; CDR3nt: TGTGCCAGCAGCTTAGTTCCAGGGGACAATGAGCAGTTCTTC; CDR3aa: CASSLVPGDNEQFF
d_gene: .; j_gene: TRBJ2-5; abundance: .; v_gene: TRBV4-3; CDR3nt: TGCGCCAGCAGCCAGCAAGATTTCGTTTCGGAGACCCAGTACTTC; CDR3aa: CASSQQDFVSETQYF
d_gene: .; j_gene: TRBJ2-1; abundance: .; v_gene: TRBV29-1; CDR3nt: TGCAGCGGCACCACAGGGTTAAATGAGCAGTTCTTC; CDR3aa: CSGTTGLNEQFF
d_gene: .; j_gene: TRBJ2-3; abundance: .; v_gene: TRBV12-5; CDR3nt: TGTGCTAGTGGTTTTTCGCCGGGACCGGGACTCCAATACCCCACAGATACGCAGTATTTT; CDR3aa: CASGFSPGPGLQYPTDTQYF
d_gene: .; j_gene: TRBJ2-5; abundance: .; v_gene: TRBV6-5; CDR3nt: TGTGCCAGCAGTCCTGGGGGGACCCAGTACTTC; CDR3aa: CASSPGGTQYF
d_gene: .; j_gene: TRBJ2-3; abundance: .; v_gene: TRBV4-1; CDR3nt: TGCGCCAGCAGCCAAGATAAGGGGGGCGCAGAAGATACGCAGTATTTT; CDR3aa: CASSQDKGGAEDTQYF
d_gene: .; j_gene: TRBJ1-2; abundance: .; v_gene: TRBV15; CDR3nt: TGTGCCATTGGTGGGGTGGACGGTGATGGCTACACCTTC; CDR3aa: CAIGGVDGDGYTF
d_gene: .; j_gene: TRBJ2-4; abundance: .; v_gene: TRBV20-1; CDR3nt: TGCAGTGGAAGAAGAGAAAACATTCAGTACTTC; CDR3aa: CSGRRENIQYF
d_gene: .; j_gene: TRBJ2-5; abundance: once; v_gene: TRBV2; CDR3nt: TGTGCCAGCCAGGGGGAGGAGGAGACCCAGTACTTC; CDR3aa: CASQGEEETQYF
d_gene: .; j_gene: TRBJ2-7; abundance: .; v_gene: TRBV6-6; CDR3nt: TGTGCCAGCAGTTACGGTCCGGGGCGCGAGCAGTACTTC; CDR3aa: CASSYGPGREQYF
d_gene: TRBD1; j_gene: TRBJ2-1; abundance: .; v_gene: TRBV4-1; CDR3nt: TGCGCCAGCAGCCGTGGACAGGGGGGAACCAATGAGCAGTTCTTC; CDR3aa: CASSRGQGGTNEQFF
d_gene: .; j_gene: TRBJ1-1; abundance: .; v_gene: TRBV27; CDR3nt: TGTGCCAGCAGCCCCAGGGTTGTCACTGAAGCTTTCTTT; CDR3aa: CASSPRVVTEAFF
d_gene: .; j_gene: TRBJ2-1; abundance: .; v_gene: TRBV29-1; CDR3nt: TGCAGCGTCGACCAGGGGGGGAGAGACAATGAGCAGTTCTTC; CDR3aa: CSVDQGGRDNEQFF
d_gene: TRBD1; j_gene: TRBJ2-1; abundance: .; v_gene: TRBV4-3; CDR3nt: TGCGCCAGCAGCCATAGACAGGGGAATGAGCAGTTCTTC; CDR3aa: CASSHRQGNEQFF
d_gene: TRBD2; j_gene: TRBJ2-5; abundance: few; v_gene: TRBV7-8; CDR3nt: TGTGCCAGCAGCCTAACTAGCGGACAAGAGACCCAGTACTTC; CDR3aa: CASSLTSGQETQYF
d_gene: .; j_gene: TRBJ2-1; abundance: .; v_gene: TRBV15; CDR3nt: TGTGCCACCTTGGACCGAACCTACAATGAGCAGTTCTTC; CDR3aa: CATLDRTYNEQFF
d_gene: .; j_gene: TRBJ2-3; abundance: .; v_gene: TRBV13; CDR3nt: TGTGCCAGCAGCCCTGGTGAAGGGGAGCCGACAGATACGCAGTATTTT; CDR3aa: CASSPGEGEPTDTQYF
d_gene: .; j_gene: TRBJ2-5; abundance: once; v_gene: TRBV7-9; CDR3nt: TGTGCCAGCAGCCCACAGACAGTGAAGTCACAAGAGACCCAGTACTTC; CDR3aa: CASSPQTVKSQETQYF
d_gene: TRBD1; j_gene: TRBJ2-7; abundance: .; v_gene: TRBV5-1; CDR3nt: TGCGCCAGCAGCTTGGGGGACAGCACCTACGAGCAGTACTTC; CDR3aa: CASSLGDSTYEQYF
d_gene: .; j_gene: TRBJ2-7; abundance: once; v_gene: TRBV27; CDR3nt: TGTGCCAGCAGTTGGGCAGGGAACTACGAGCAGTACTTC; CDR3aa: CASSWAGNYEQYF
d_gene: TRBD2; j_gene: TRBJ2-3; abundance: few; v_gene: TRBV9; CDR3nt: TGTGCCAGCAGCCCCGAAAGCGGGGTCACAGATACGCAGTATTTT; CDR3aa: CASSPESGVTDTQYF
d_gene: .; j_gene: TRBJ2-2; abundance: few; v_gene: TRBV5-4; CDR3nt: TGTGCCAGCAGCTTGGGGACGATTGAGGGGGAGCTGTTTTTT; CDR3aa: CASSLGTIEGELFF
d_gene: .; j_gene: TRBJ2-7; abundance: few; v_gene: TRBV29-1; CDR3nt: TGCAGCGTTGTAGTAGCGGACGGCTACGAGCAGTACTTC; CDR3aa: CSVVVADGYEQYF
d_gene: .; j_gene: TRBJ2-6; abundance: .; v_gene: TRBV29-1; CDR3nt: TGCAGCGTTGAAGATGGGCTGACCTCTGGGGCCAACGTCCTGACTTTC; CDR3aa: CSVEDGLTSGANVLTF
d_gene: TRBD2; j_gene: TRBJ2-1; abundance: .; v_gene: TRBV6-5; CDR3nt: TGTGCCAGCAGTTACCCCGGGGGGACCAATGAGCAGTTCTTC; CDR3aa: CASSYPGGTNEQFF
d_gene: .; j_gene: TRBJ1-4; abundance: .; v_gene: TRBV9; CDR3nt: TGTGCCAGCAGCCGGAGGGAGCTTAATGAAAAACTGTTTTTT; CDR3aa: CASSRRELNEKLFF
d_gene: .; j_gene: TRBJ2-1; abundance: many; v_gene: TRBV7-3; CDR3nt: TGTGCCAGCAGCACAGGGCCGGGGAAGGGGCAGTTCTTC; CDR3aa: CASSTGPGKGQFF
d_gene: .; j_gene: TRBJ1-2; abundance: .; v_gene: TRBV27; CDR3nt: TGTGCCAGCAGTCTTGGGCCCCAGGGCTACTATGGCTACACCTTC; CDR3aa: CASSLGPQGYYGYTF